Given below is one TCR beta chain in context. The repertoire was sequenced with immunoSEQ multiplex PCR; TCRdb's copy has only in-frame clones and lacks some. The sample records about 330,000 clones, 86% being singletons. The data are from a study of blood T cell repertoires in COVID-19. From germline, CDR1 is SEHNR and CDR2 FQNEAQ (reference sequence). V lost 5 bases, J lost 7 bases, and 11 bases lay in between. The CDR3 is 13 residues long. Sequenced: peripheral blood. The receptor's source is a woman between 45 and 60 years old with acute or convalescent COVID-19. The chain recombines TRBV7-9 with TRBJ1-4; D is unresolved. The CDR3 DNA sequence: TGTGCCAGCAGCGGCTCAGCGGCTGAAAAACTGTTTTTT. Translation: CASSGSAAEKLFF.